The rows below give T cell receptor beta chains drawn from one sample of a study of blood T cell repertoires in COVID-19. Data came from immunoSEQ multiplex PCR; TCRdb stores just in-frame clones and leaves some out. Of approximately 110,000 clones detected, less than 85% appear once; the ten largest clones hold less than 15%. Specimen: peripheral blood. These receptor sequences come from a human donor in a cohort sampled during active COVID-19. The CDR3 runs from the conserved cysteine through the conserved F or W. D genes are given only for firm matches. Some rows mark clone size as missing; the rest say once, few, many or name a class of expanded clone.

TRBV19	NA	TRBJ2-5	once	TGTGCCAGTAGTATGGATTTTGGGGACAAGGCCCTGGAGACCCAGTACTTC	CASSMDFGDKALETQYF
TRBV2	TRBD2	TRBJ2-1	NA	TGTGCCAGCAGTGGTGCTAGCGGGGTCGACAATGAGCAGTTCTTC	CASSGASGVDNEQFF
TRBV19	NA	TRBJ1-1	NA	TGTGCCAGTAGTAGGACAGTGAACACTGAAGCTTTCTTT	CASSRTVNTEAFF
TRBV5-1	TRBD1	TRBJ1-2	once	TGCGCCAGCAGCCTGCGGACAGGGGGGGAATATGGCTACACCTTC	CASSLRTGGEYGYTF
TRBV7-2	NA	TRBJ1-2	NA	TGTGCCAGCAGCTTAGCGACAGAAGGGTACTATGGCTACACCTTC	CASSLATEGYYGYTF
TRBV28	TRBD1	TRBJ2-5	NA	TGTGCCAGCCGGAGACAGGGGGGAGAGACCCAGTACTTC	CASRRQGGETQYF
TRBV19	TRBD1	TRBJ1-4	NA	TGTGCCAGTAGTAGCACCGGGACAGCTTATAATGAAAAACTGTTTTTT	CASSSTGTAYNEKLFF
TRBV6-6	NA	TRBJ1-2	medium-sized	TGTGCCAGCAGTTACTCGATGAGGGCTGACTATGGCTACACCTTC	CASSYSMRADYGYTF
TRBV5-4	TRBD1	TRBJ1-2	NA	TGTGCCAGCAGCGCGCCGGGACAGGCGTTCTATGGCTACACCTTC	CASSAPGQAFYGYTF
TRBV4-3	NA	TRBJ1-6	few	TGCGCCAGCAGCCGGACTGGATCGGTGTATAATTCACCCCTCCACTTT	CASSRTGSVYNSPLHF
TRBV4-3	TRBD2	TRBJ2-1	NA	TGCGCCAGCAGCCCCCGCGGTTCGCCCAGCGGGGGGGCATTGCCCAATGAGCAGTTCTTC	CASSPRGSPSGGALPNEQFF
TRBV25-1	NA	TRBJ1-2	few	TGTGCCAGCAGTGAATTAGAGTATGGCTACACCTTC	CASSELEYGYTF
TRBV6-5	TRBD1	TRBJ1-5	NA	TGTGCCAGCAGACGGGGGACAGAGAGCAATCAGCCCCAGCATTTT	CASRRGTESNQPQHF
TRBV6-6	NA	TRBJ1-6	NA	TGTGCCAGCAGTCCCAAGGGGTCAAAGGCGGCTAATTCACCCCTCCACTTT	CASSPKGSKAANSPLHF
TRBV12-5	TRBD1	TRBJ2-3	NA	TGTGCTAGTGGGCGGGACAGGTCAGATACGCAGTATTTT	CASGRDRSDTQYF
TRBV11-1	TRBD1	TRBJ2-2	NA	TGTGCCAGCAGCCCGCGGACAGGTCACACCGGGGAGCTGTTTTTT	CASSPRTGHTGELFF
TRBV7-8	TRBD1	TRBJ2-7	NA	TGTGCCAGCAGCCTAGCCTTCCGACAGGGAATGCCCTACGAGCAGTACTTC	CASSLAFRQGMPYEQYF
TRBV6-6	NA	TRBJ2-7	NA	TGTGCCAGCAGTTACACGGGATTAGGGTCTCGGGAGCAGTACTTC	CASSYTGLGSREQYF
TRBV9	TRBD2	TRBJ2-3	NA	TGTGCCAGCAGCGCCCCCACGCGGGGGTCTAGCACAGATACGCAGTATTTT	CASSAPTRGSSTDTQYF
TRBV9	TRBD1	TRBJ2-1	once	TGTGCCAGCAGCGTAGGGGGACAGGGGAGTGAGCAGTTCTTC	CASSVGGQGSEQFF
TRBV12-3/TRBV12-4	NA	TRBJ1-1	NA	TGTGCCAGCAGTCCAACAGCGAACACTGAAGCTTTCTTT	CASSPTANTEAFF
TRBV5-6	NA	TRBJ2-4	NA	TGTGCCAGCAGCACTACACCAAGACAGGACCTAAGAGGAAACATTCAGTACTTC	CASSTTPRQDLRGNIQYF
TRBV27	NA	TRBJ2-2	NA	TGTGCCAGCAGTTGGCAGGTAGACGCCGGGGAGCTGTTTTTT	CASSWQVDAGELFF
TRBV10-2	NA	TRBJ1-1	NA	TGCGCCAGCCGTGGACAGTACGGCCCTGAAGCTTTCTTT	CASRGQYGPEAFF
TRBV5-1	NA	TRBJ2-7	few	TGCGCCAGCAGCCGCGACTACGAGCAGTACTTC	CASSRDYEQYF
TRBV7-3	NA	TRBJ1-1	NA	TGTGCCAGCAGCTTACTAGGAGGTACCACTGAAGCTTTCTTT	CASSLLGGTTEAFF
TRBV7-2	NA	TRBJ2-7	NA	TGTGCCAGCAGCGCCCGAGCCGAGCAGTACTTC	CASSARAEQYF
TRBV10-2	NA	TRBJ2-7	NA	TGCGCCAGCAGTGAGTGGGAGTCCTACGAGCAGTACTTC	CASSEWESYEQYF
TRBV15	TRBD1	TRBJ1-5	NA	TGTGCCACCAGCAGGTGGGGGGACAGCTATAGCAATCAGCCCCAGCATTTT	CATSRWGDSYSNQPQHF
TRBV9	TRBD1	TRBJ2-1	NA	TGTGCCAGCAGCGTGGAGACAGGGAGATACAATGAGCAGTTCTTC	CASSVETGRYNEQFF
TRBV6-6	TRBD2	TRBJ2-1	NA	TGTGCCAGCAGTCCTGGAAGCGGGGGGACAACTTACAATGAGCAGTTCTTC	CASSPGSGGTTYNEQFF
TRBV3-1/TRBV3-2	NA	TRBJ2-7	once	TGTGCCAGCAGCCCTTTACAGGGATCCTCGTACGAGCAGTACTTC	CASSPLQGSSYEQYF
TRBV19	TRBD2	TRBJ2-3	NA	TGTGCCAGTAGTAGCCCTCGGGATTGGGGGGGAGATACGCAGTATTTT	CASSSPRDWGGDTQYF
TRBV7-2	NA	TRBJ2-3	NA	TGTGCCAGCAGCCGCTACATAGGGGGGGCGATAGATACGCAGTATTTT	CASSRYIGGAIDTQYF
TRBV19	NA	TRBJ1-5	NA	TGTGCCAGTAGTATAGGATCGAAAGACAGAGTGGGCAATCAGCCCCAGCATTTT	CASSIGSKDRVGNQPQHF
TRBV4-2	TRBD1	TRBJ2-5	NA	TGTGCCAGCAGCCAATTCACAGGGGGCACTGGGCAAGAGACCCAGTACTTC	CASSQFTGGTGQETQYF
TRBV6-5	NA	TRBJ2-1	NA	TGTGCCAGCCACCGGGGGTACAATGAGCAGTTCTTC	CASHRGYNEQFF
TRBV6-5	NA	TRBJ2-7	NA	TGTGCCAGCAGTTACTCGCAGGCCTACGAGCAGTACTTC	CASSYSQAYEQYF
TRBV4-2	NA	TRBJ2-2	NA	TGTGCCAGCAGCCAAGCCTCTGTGGCTAGTGCGACCAGGGAGCTGTTTTTT	CASSQASVASATRELFF
TRBV7-9	NA	TRBJ2-7	few	TGTGCCAGCAGCTTAAATGGGGAGAGCGGCTACGAGCAGTACTTC	CASSLNGESGYEQYF
TRBV6-1	TRBD2	TRBJ2-1	NA	TGTGCCAGCAGTGAACTCCGAGGTCCGGGACTAAACAATGAGCAGTTCTTC	CASSELRGPGLNNEQFF
TRBV6-5	NA	TRBJ2-7	once	TGTGCCAGCAGAATAGGGGCAGGATCCTACGAGCAGTACTTC	CASRIGAGSYEQYF
TRBV29-1	TRBD1	TRBJ1-1	NA	TGCAGCGGGGGACAGGATTGGGACACTGAAGCTTTCTTT	CSGGQDWDTEAFF
TRBV5-1	NA	TRBJ1-2	once	TGCGCCAGCAGCTTGCAGGGTGCTAACTATGGCTACACCTTC	CASSLQGANYGYTF
TRBV6-5	NA	TRBJ1-3	few	TGTGCCAGCAGGTTACAGGGCTCTGGAAACACCATATATTTT	CASRLQGSGNTIYF
TRBV24-1	TRBD1	TRBJ2-1	NA	TGTGCCACCAGTCTAACAGGGGAGAATGAGCAGTTCTTC	CATSLTGENEQFF
TRBV28	NA	TRBJ1-1	NA	TGTGCCAGCAGTTTACCACAGGGAAACACTGAAGCTTTCTTT	CASSLPQGNTEAFF
TRBV7-2	TRBD1	TRBJ2-7	NA	TGTGCCAGCAGCTCCGACAGGGGCAACGAGCAGTACTTC	CASSSDRGNEQYF
TRBV9	NA	TRBJ1-1	NA	TGTGCCAGCAGCGGACTCCTAGGGGGGAACACTGAAGCTTTCTTT	CASSGLLGGNTEAFF
TRBV4-3	NA	TRBJ2-7	NA	TGCGCCAGCAGCCAAGCTCCGGGACAAACGAGCTCCTACGAGCAGTACTTC	CASSQAPGQTSSYEQYF
TRBV19	NA	TRBJ1-1	NA	TGTGCCAGTTCGGAACAGTTCAACACTGAAGCTTTCTTT	CASSEQFNTEAFF
TRBV30	TRBD1	TRBJ2-5	NA	TGTGCCTGGAGTAACAGGGGGCAAGAGACCCAGTACTTC	CAWSNRGQETQYF